A selection of T cell receptor beta chains follows, all from one sample in a study of blood T cells in healthy people across ages. Using its own MiXCR run on the 5' RACE reads, TCRdb lists one record per CDR3 protein. The data show some 930,000 distinct CDR3 sequences, almost 30% seen once. These data also featured in a second study, about T cells of mothers and their children.

The sequencing sample was made of blood. The origin of the receptors is a woman aged 35 to 49 in good health. The CDR3 runs from the conserved cysteine through the conserved F or W. Fields, in order: V gene, clone size, J gene, CDR3 protein. Only some rows state a clone size, as once, few, many or a class for expanded clones.

>TRBV12-3/TRBV12-4|-|TRBJ1-2
CASSPLGTNGYTF
>TRBV7-6|-|TRBJ2-4
CASSLYGGGPNEQYF
>TRBV5-1|few|TRBJ2-7
CASSLEGLTFYEQYF
>TRBV20-1|few|TRBJ1-4
CSASETAATNEKLFF
>TRBV5-8|-|TRBJ1-5
CASSSSPLGGLSNQPQHF
>TRBV9|few|TRBJ1-1
CASDKDGNTEAFF
>TRBV5-5|-|TRBJ1-5
CASSLIEGGGNQPQHF
>TRBV7-6|-|TRBJ2-3
CASGLQQGGTDTQYF
>TRBV3-1|many|TRBJ1-2
CASSQVLQGRASGGYTF
>TRBV28|many|TRBJ2-7
CASSSRDRVPDYEQYF
>TRBV10-3|many|TRBJ2-7
CAISDNGSEQYF
>TRBV9|-|TRBJ1-2
CASSTRGGRYGYTF
>TRBV7-2|-|TRBJ1-4
CASSLIGGRRANEKLFF
>TRBV7-3|many|TRBJ2-1
CASSPTSGGDYNEQFF
>TRBV20-1|-|TRBJ2-7
CSASRQGSYEQYF
>TRBV18|few|TRBJ1-1
CASSAQGAGREAFF
>TRBV6-5|-|TRBJ2-6
CASRDKGRANVLTF
>TRBV20-1|many|TRBJ2-5
CSARPASGGGETQYF
>TRBV5-1|-|TRBJ1-2
CASSLGQGIVYGYTF